Listed here are 29 T cell receptor beta chains from one sample, sequenced in a study of blood T cell repertoires in COVID-19. TCRdb keeps only in-frame clones here, not all; method: immunoSEQ multiplex PCR. The sample contains 70,000 or so clones, about nine tenths of which appear only once. Sequenced: peripheral blood. The receptors stem from a woman between 18 and 29 years old with acute or convalescent COVID-19.

The chain is built from TRBV5-1 and TRBJ1-4, with TRBD1 matching 9 bases. This CDR3 is 15 amino acids long. The germline V gene has CDR1 SGHRS and CDR2 YFSETQ. V shed 1 base, J shed 7 bases, and the junction held 5 bases outside the gene matches. CDR3 sequence: CASSLMGQGGEKLFF. CDR3 DNA: TGCGCCAGCAGCTTGATGGGACAGGGTGGTGAAAAACTGTTTTTT.

This chain connects TRBV7-9 to TRBJ2-7, with 7 bases lining up with TRBD1. Germline V lookup: CDR1 SEHNR, CDR2 FQNEAQ (reference sequence). The ends lost 5 bases at V and 2 bases at J; junction bases unmatched: 6. The CDR3 is made up of 14 amino acids. CDR3 DNA sequence: TGTGCCAGCAGCACAGGGACAGAAACCTACGAGCAGTACTTC. The encoded protein is CASSTGTETYEQYF.

This chain connects TRBV19 to TRBJ1-2; 7 bases line up with TRBD1. The V and J ends lost 4 bases and 2 bases, in that order; junction bases with no gene match: 7. This CDR3 has 15 amino acids. Looked up from germline, CDR1 is LNHDA and CDR2 is SQIVND (reference sequence). The CDR3: CASSTIPGGNYGYTF. The CDR3 DNA is TGTGCCAGTAGTACAATACCAGGGGGAAACTATGGCTACACCTTC.

The rearrangement joins TRBV7-2 to TRBJ2-7; D gene ambiguous. V was clipped by 0 bases and J by 10 bases, with 13 bases between them. Germline-derived CDR1 and CDR2 are SGHTA and FQGNSA. The CDR3 is made up of 13 amino acids. The CDR3 DNA is TGTGCCAGCAGCTTAGCGGAGAGGCACGCTCAGTACTTC. The encoded protein is CASSLAERHAQYF.

V usage is TRBV2 and J usage is TRBJ1-6; 7 bases fit TRBD1. With 4 bases clipped from V and 9 bases from J, the junction kept 9 bases outside the gene matches. This CDR3 comprises 15 residues. The germline gives CDR1 SNHLY, CDR2 FYNNEI. CDR3 amino acids: CASSVSEGAFSPLHF. The CDR3 region has the DNA TGTGCCAGCAGTGTGAGCGAGGGGGCGTTTTCACCCCTCCACTTT.

This chain connects TRBV14 to TRBJ2-7; D gene unclear. CDR1 is SGHDN and CDR2 is FVKESK in the germline V gene. V dropped 4 bases and J dropped 3 bases, with 10 bases sitting between them. The CDR3 length is 13 residues. The CDR3 bases are TGTGCCAGCAGCCCGCACCTAGACTACGAGCAGTACTTC. Its translation: CASSPHLDYEQYF. The variable domain in full, with the rest retrieved from reference TRBV14 and TRBJ2-7, is EAGVTQFPSHSVIEKGQTVTLRCDPISGHDNLYWYRRVMGKEIKFLLHFVKESKQDESGMPNNRFLAERTGGTYSTLKVQPAELEDSGVYFCASSPHLDYEQYFGPGTRLTVT.

This clone was observed a single time. The chain recombines TRBV7-8 with TRBJ2-2; perhaps TRBD2 as D (6 bases). The CDR3 runs 16 residues. V was cut by 3 bases and J by 1 base, with 12 bases left in between. Germline lookup yields CDR1 SGHVS and CDR2 FQNEAQ. CDR3: CASSFYWGENTGELFF. The CDR3 bases are TGTGCCAGCAGCTTTTACTGGGGGGAGAACACCGGGGAGCTGTTTTTT.

The chain couples TRBV4-1 to TRBJ1-1, with D possibly TRBD1 on 5 matching bases. This CDR3 is built from 13 residues. Germline-derived CDR1 and CDR2 are MGHRA and YSYEKL. V lost 5 bases to trimming and J lost 0 bases, with 7 bases between them. The CDR3 spells CASSIGVNTEAFF. Here the CDR3 DNA reads TGCGCCAGCAGCATAGGGGTGAACACTGAAGCTTTCTTT.

The rearrangement joins TRBV2 to TRBJ2-3; D unresolved. CDR1 is SNHLY, CDR2 FYNNEI, per germline. CDR3 length: 13 residues. Trimming removed 7 bases at V and 5 bases at J, with 13 bases between. The CDR3 reads CASNEFERDTQYF. In DNA, the CDR3 is TGTGCCAGCAATGAGTTCGAGAGAGATACGCAGTATTTT.

The sample holds one count of this clone. The chain employs TRBV6-1 and TRBJ1-1; tentatively, D is TRBD1 (6 bases). The CDR3 is made up of 14 amino acids. Per the germline V gene, CDR1 is MNHNS and CDR2 is SASEGT. The germline V and J ends were trimmed by 1 base and 7 bases, with 13 bases remaining between them. As DNA, the CDR3 is TGTGCCAGCAGTGAAGTAGGGGGTCGGGGTGAAGCTTTCTTT. The encoded protein is CASSEVGGRGEAFF.

V gene TRBV5-1 combines with J gene TRBJ2-1; 10 nucleotides match TRBD2. Germline trimming cut 4 bases from V and 7 bases from J; bases unmatched to any gene: 8. This CDR3 is 15 amino acids long. CDR1 and CDR2 from the germline V gene are SGHRS and YFSETQ. The CDR3 loop reads CASSSGTSAGNEQFF. In DNA, the CDR3 is TGCGCCAGCAGCAGTGGGACTAGCGCGGGGAATGAGCAGTTCTTC.

Concerning this clone itself: Different DNA sequences within this sample yield the same CDR3. This chain links TRBV5-1 with TRBJ2-3; 7 nucleotides agree with TRBD1. Trimming removed 4 bases from V and 1 base from J; junction bases left unmatched: 3. This CDR3 contains 14 residues. CDR1 and CDR2 (germline): SGHRS, YFSETQ. CDR3 in amino acids: CASSRDRGTDTQYF. The CDR3 region has the DNA TGCGCCAGCAGCCGGGACAGAGGCACAGATACGCAGTATTTT. Based on the CDR3 plus reference TRBV5-1 and TRBJ2-3, the full variable domain is KAGVTQTPRYLIKTRGQQVTLSCSPISGHRSVSWYQQTPGQGLQFLFEYFSETQRNKGNFPGRFSGRQFSNSRSEMNVSTLELGDSALYLCASSRDRGTDTQYFGPGTRLTVL.

The V gene is TRBV28, the J gene TRBJ2-3; 9 bases are shared with TRBD2. Per germline, CDR1 MDHEN and CDR2 SYDVKM. J was trimmed by 0 bases and V by 5 bases; bases with no gene match: 12. CDR3 length equals 18 residues. DNA of the CDR3: TGTGCCAGCAGTCCCTCTCGCGGGAGGGCCCGGAGCACAGATACGCAGTATTTT. Protein sequence: CASSPSRGRARSTDTQYF. Using reference TRBV28 and TRBJ2-3 for the parts outside the CDR3, the full variable domain is DVKVTQSSRYLVKRTGEKVFLECVQDMDHENMFWYRQDPGLGLRLIYFSYDVKMKEKGDIPEGYSVSREKKERFSLILESASTNQTSMYLCASSPSRGRARSTDTQYFGPGTRLTVL.

This chain joins TRBV4-3 and TRBJ1-2, with D perhaps matching TRBD1 (5 bases). V was pared by 1 base and J by 6 bases, with 15 bases between. The CDR3 is 15 residues long. CDR1 and CDR2 (germline): LGHNA, YSLEER. CDR3 residues: CASSQVNRGRDGYTF. CDR3 nucleotides: TGCGCCAGCAGCCAAGTCAATAGGGGAAGGGATGGCTACACCTTC.

The J gene is TRBJ1-1, the V gene TRBV19; TRBD1 aligns across 7 bases. This CDR3 is built from 14 residues. CDR1 is LNHDA and CDR2 is SQIVND in the germline V gene (reference sequence). After removal of 4 bases from V and 4 bases from J, the junction contained 6 bases not matched to a gene. This CDR3 is CASSSRQGSTEAFF. CDR3 nucleotides: TGTGCCAGTAGTAGCAGACAGGGCAGCACTGAAGCTTTCTTT.

CDR3 in amino acids: CASSPGQGDQPQHF. CDR3 DNA sequence: TGTGCCAGCAGCCCGGGACAGGGGGATCAGCCCCAGCATTTT. V is TRBV7-9 and J is TRBJ1-5; 11 nucleotides align to TRBD1. The CDR3 is 14 amino acids. Germline V gene data show CDR1 as SEHNR and CDR2 as FQNEAQ (reference sequence). With V trimmed by 5 bases and J by 5 bases, 2 bases remained unmatched.

The rearrangement joins TRBV19 to TRBJ1-2, with 7 bases lining up with TRBD1. The germline V gene encodes CDR1 LNHDA and CDR2 SQIVND (reference sequence). The J segment lost 7 bases and the V segment lost 6 bases, leaving 2 bases of the junction unmatched. The length of the CDR3 is 11 residues. The CDR3: CASRSGGGYTF. The CDR3 DNA reads as TGTGCCAGTAGGTCAGGGGGTGGCTACACCTTC.

The gene calls are TRBV3-1 (or the pseudogene TRBV3-2) and TRBJ2-7, with 9 bases identical to TRBD2. This CDR3 comprises 18 residues. The junction had 17 bases not matched to a gene; V was cut back by 5 bases and J by 3 bases. CDR1 and CDR2 from the germline V gene are LGHDT and YNNKEL (reference sequence). The CDR3 loop is CASSIGTRVRGGHYEQYF. The CDR3 DNA reads TGTGCCAGCAGCATAGGAACAAGAGTGCGGGGGGGCCACTACGAGCAGTACTTC.

The chain carries TRBV9 and TRBJ1-2, with D hard to call. The ends were cut back, 3 bases at V and 3 bases at J, with 18 bases in the middle. Germline lookup yields CDR1 SGDLS and CDR2 YYNGEE. This CDR3 has 16 amino acids. The CDR3 DNA follows: TGTGCCAGCAGCGGCGGGAGGTCGGGTATTGACTATGGCTACACCTTC. It encodes CASSGGRSGIDYGYTF.

This chain uses TRBV7-9 with TRBJ2-2; D may be TRBD2 (6 bases). CDR1 and CDR2 from the germline V gene are SEHNR and FQNEAQ (reference sequence). Trimming shortened V by 1 base and J by 6 bases, and 12 bases separated the two germline ends. The CDR3 is 15 amino acids. CDR3 loop: CASSLEVRGSGELFF. The CDR3 DNA is TGTGCCAGCAGCTTAGAAGTTCGGGGGTCCGGGGAGCTGTTTTTT.

V gene TRBV28 combines with J gene TRBJ1-5; perhaps TRBD1 as D (6 bases). CDR1 MDHEN and CDR2 SYDVKM come from the germline V gene. The V end lost 2 bases, the J end lost 5 bases, and 13 bases lay between the germline ends. The CDR3 sequence is 15 residues long. The CDR3 nucleotides are TGTGCCAGCAGTTTAGCAGGGGCGTGGGATCAGCCCCAGCATTTT. This gives the protein CASSLAGAWDQPQHF.

The rearrangement joins TRBV7-2 to TRBJ2-1, with D tentatively TRBD2 (7 bases). The V end lost 3 bases, the J end lost 6 bases, and 12 bases lay between the germline ends. Germline V gene data show CDR1 as SGHTA and CDR2 as FQGNSA. This CDR3 is built from 14 residues. This CDR3 is CASSFRGAGNEQFF. CDR3 bases: TGTGCCAGCAGCTTTCGGGGGGCAGGCAATGAGCAGTTCTTC. Complete variable domain (other parts from reference TRBV7-2 and TRBJ2-1): GAGVSQSPSNKVTEKGKDVELRCDPISGHTALYWYRQSLGQGLEFLIYFQGNSAPDKSGLPSDRFSAERTGGSVSTLTIQRTQQEDSAVYLCASSFRGAGNEQFFGPGTRLTVL.

The chain is built from TRBV5-6 and TRBJ2-7; a possible D gene is TRBD1 (6 bases). The CDR3 has 16 amino acids. The V and J ends lost 2 bases and 3 bases respectively, with 18 bases between them. In germline, CDR1 is SGHDT, CDR2 YYEEEE. The DNA for the CDR3 is TGTGCCAGCAGCTTTAGGTTGCAGGGGAATGTCTACGAGCAGTACTTC. Amino acids: CASSFRLQGNVYEQYF.

CDR3 DNA: TGTGCCAGCACCCTAGCGGGAGGGCCGAGGACCGGGGAGCTGTTTTTT. The encoded protein is CASTLAGGPRTGELFF. The V call is TRBV2, the J call TRBJ2-2; 12 bases match TRBD2. Germline loops: CDR1 SNHLY, CDR2 FYNNEI. With V trimmed by 7 bases and J by 5 bases, 8 bases remained unmatched. CDR3 length: 16 amino acids.

The chain links TRBV7-9 to TRBJ2-3, with TRBD1 identical over 7 bases. The germline V gene encodes CDR1 SEHNR and CDR2 FQNEAQ (reference sequence). Trimming removed 4 bases from V and 1 base from J; junction bases left unmatched: 5. The CDR3 has 15 amino acids. This CDR3 reads CASSWKGQGTDTQYF. In nucleotides, the CDR3 is TGTGCCAGCAGCTGGAAAGGACAGGGCACAGATACGCAGTATTTT.

The rearrangement uses TRBV7-2 and TRBJ2-7; 8 bases fit TRBD1. The V gene's germline CDR1 is SGHTA and CDR2 FQGNSA. The CDR3 sequence is 15 residues long. The junction had 7 bases not matched to a gene; V was cut back by 5 bases and J by 1 base. CDR3 DNA: TGTGCCAGCAGCAAAGACAGGGGTGCTTCCTACGAGCAGTACTTC. Its translation: CASSKDRGASYEQYF.

The chain combines TRBV10-3 with TRBJ2-2; D may be TRBD1 (6 bases). CDR1 is ENHRY and CDR2 is SYGVKD in the germline V gene. Trimming removed 4 bases at V and 7 bases at J, with 16 bases between. CDR3 size: 15 residues. The CDR3 bases are TGTGCCATCAGTGCGGACGGACAGTCTGGCGGGGAGCTGTTTTTT. Translated: CAISADGQSGGELFF.

This chain links TRBV14 with TRBJ2-2, with TRBD1 as a possible D gene (5 bases). Germline assignment: CDR1 SGHDN and CDR2 FVKESK. The V end lost 1 base, the J end lost 5 bases, and 8 bases lay between the germline ends. The CDR3 runs 14 residues. In DNA form, the CDR3 reads TGTGCCAGCAGCCAAGTTCCAGGGACCGGGGAGCTGTTTTTT. Translated, it gives CASSQVPGTGELFF.

This clone has only a few counts. The rearrangement joins TRBV3-1 (or the pseudogene TRBV3-2) to TRBJ2-3; no reliable D call. Trimming stripped 8 bases from V and 2 bases from J, with 5 bases between. This CDR3 is built from 11 residues. Germline V gene sequence: CDR1 LGHDT, CDR2 YNNKEL (reference sequence). CDR3 region: CASPVTDTQYF. In DNA form, the CDR3 reads TGTGCCAGCCCCGTCACAGATACGCAGTATTTT.